This T cell receptor beta chain was retrieved from a study of blood T cells in healthy people across ages. Study results and limitations: Estimates drawn from one million T cells were deemed to understate diversity. Age advanced and TCR beta diversity per million T cells fell, roughly linearly. Whereas aged donors had fewer naive CD4+ cells, long-lived donors had more of them and higher diversity.

Through a sample-barcoded 5' primer and a J-beta primer mix, a second PCR was run for roughly 6 to 12 cycles. TCRdb redid the calling of the 5' RACE reads with MiXCR, one entry per CDR3 protein. The data contain over 600,000 distinct CDR3 sequences, 35% to 50% of them singletons. There are 16 residues in the CDR3. Germline V lookup: CDR1 SQVTM, CDR2 ANQGSEA. The ends lost 3 bases at V and 7 bases at J; junction bases unmatched: 13. Remarks on this clonotype: Its antigen remains unidentified.

The TCR comes from a man older than 75 in good health. The sequenced material came from blood. The chain is built from TRBV29-1 and TRBJ2-7; TRBD2 matches at 12 bases. CDR3: CSVDKASGGAGNEQYF. CDR3 bases: TGCAGCGTTGATAAAGCTAGCGGGGGGGCGGGGAATGAGCAGTACTTC.